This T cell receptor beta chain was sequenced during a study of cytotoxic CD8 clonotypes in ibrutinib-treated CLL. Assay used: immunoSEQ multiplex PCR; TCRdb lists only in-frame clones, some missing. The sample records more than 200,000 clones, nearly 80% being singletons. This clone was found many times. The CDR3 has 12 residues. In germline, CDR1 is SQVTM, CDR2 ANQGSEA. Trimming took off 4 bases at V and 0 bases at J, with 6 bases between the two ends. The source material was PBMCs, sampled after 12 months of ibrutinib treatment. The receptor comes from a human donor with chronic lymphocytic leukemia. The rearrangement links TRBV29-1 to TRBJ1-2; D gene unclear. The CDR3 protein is CSVGWANYGYTF. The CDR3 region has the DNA TGCAGCGTTGGTTGGGCTAACTATGGCTACACCTTC.